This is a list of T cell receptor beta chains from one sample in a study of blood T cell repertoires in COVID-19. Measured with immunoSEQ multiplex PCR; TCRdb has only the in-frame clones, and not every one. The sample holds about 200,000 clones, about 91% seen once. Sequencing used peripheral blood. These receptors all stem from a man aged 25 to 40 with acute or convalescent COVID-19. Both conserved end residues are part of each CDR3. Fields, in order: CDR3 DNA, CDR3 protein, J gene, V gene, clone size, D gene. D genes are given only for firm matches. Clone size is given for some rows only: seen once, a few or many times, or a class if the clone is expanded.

CDR3nt: TGTGCCAGTAGTATTCTGGCGGGCGGACGGGGGAACAATGAGCAGTTCTTC
CDR3aa: CASSILAGGRGNNEQFF
j_gene: TRBJ2-1
v_gene: TRBV19
abundance: NA
d_gene: NA

CDR3nt: TGTGCCAGCAGCGTGACAGGGACTTATAATTCACCCCTCCACTTT
CDR3aa: CASSVTGTYNSPLHF
j_gene: TRBJ1-6
v_gene: TRBV2
abundance: NA
d_gene: TRBD1

CDR3nt: TGTGCCAGCAGTGAACTTACTAGCGGGATATACAATGAGCAGTTCTTC
CDR3aa: CASSELTSGIYNEQFF
j_gene: TRBJ2-1
v_gene: TRBV6-1
abundance: NA
d_gene: TRBD2

CDR3nt: TGTGCCAGCTCACCTCCCCAGGGGACCTCAAACTATGGCTACACCTTC
CDR3aa: CASSPPQGTSNYGYTF
j_gene: TRBJ1-2
v_gene: TRBV18
abundance: NA
d_gene: NA

CDR3nt: TGTGCCAGCTCAACAGCCCTTACGGGGGAGACCCAGTACTTC
CDR3aa: CASSTALTGETQYF
j_gene: TRBJ2-5
v_gene: TRBV18
abundance: NA
d_gene: NA

CDR3nt: TGTGCCAGCAGTGGGGGACTAGCGGGGGGTTCCGGGGAGCTGTTTTTT
CDR3aa: CASSGGLAGGSGELFF
j_gene: TRBJ2-2
v_gene: TRBV27
abundance: NA
d_gene: TRBD2

CDR3nt: TGTGCCACCAGTGACCGTGACAGGGCTCCCTACGAGCAGTACTTC
CDR3aa: CATSDRDRAPYEQYF
j_gene: TRBJ2-7
v_gene: TRBV24-1
abundance: NA
d_gene: TRBD1

CDR3nt: TGTGCCAGCAGCGTAGGACAGGCAGAGACCCAGTACTTC
CDR3aa: CASSVGQAETQYF
j_gene: TRBJ2-5
v_gene: TRBV9
abundance: NA
d_gene: NA

CDR3nt: TGCGCCAGCAGCCTCGACAGGGGCAATTACAATGAGCAGTTCTTC
CDR3aa: CASSLDRGNYNEQFF
j_gene: TRBJ2-1
v_gene: TRBV5-1
abundance: NA
d_gene: TRBD1

CDR3nt: TGTGCCAGCAGCTCGGGCGGGAGCTCTACTGAGCAGTTCTTC
CDR3aa: CASSSGGSSTEQFF
j_gene: TRBJ2-1
v_gene: TRBV6-2/TRBV6-3
abundance: NA
d_gene: TRBD2

CDR3nt: TGCAGCGGGGGGACAGGGGATGGTCAATACGAGCAGTACTTC
CDR3aa: CSGGTGDGQYEQYF
j_gene: TRBJ2-7
v_gene: TRBV29-1
abundance: NA
d_gene: TRBD1

CDR3nt: TGTGCCAGCAGGCCGGGACTTCACACCGGGGAGCTGTTTTTT
CDR3aa: CASRPGLHTGELFF
j_gene: TRBJ2-2
v_gene: TRBV2
abundance: NA
d_gene: NA

CDR3nt: TGTGCCAGCAGCCCTCAGACTAGCGCTGAGACCCAGTACTTC
CDR3aa: CASSPQTSAETQYF
j_gene: TRBJ2-5
v_gene: TRBV7-3
abundance: NA
d_gene: TRBD2

CDR3nt: TGTGCCTGGTGGGGGGAAGCACGGGGCTACACCTTC
CDR3aa: CAWWGEARGYTF
j_gene: TRBJ1-2
v_gene: TRBV30
abundance: NA
d_gene: NA

CDR3nt: TGTGCCACCAGCAGAGATATCGCAGATACGCAGTATTTT
CDR3aa: CATSRDIADTQYF
j_gene: TRBJ2-3
v_gene: TRBV15
abundance: NA
d_gene: NA

CDR3nt: TGTGCCAGCAGTCTACCCGGGACAGGGGGCTACGAGCAGTACTTC
CDR3aa: CASSLPGTGGYEQYF
j_gene: TRBJ2-7
v_gene: TRBV2
abundance: NA
d_gene: TRBD1

CDR3nt: TGTGCCAGCAGCTCAACACTGGGCCTGAACACCGGGGAGCTGTTTTTT
CDR3aa: CASSSTLGLNTGELFF
j_gene: TRBJ2-2
v_gene: TRBV11-3
abundance: NA
d_gene: NA

CDR3nt: TGTGCCAGCAGAGGACAGGGTGGAGACTATGGCTACACCTTC
CDR3aa: CASRGQGGDYGYTF
j_gene: TRBJ1-2
v_gene: TRBV6-4
abundance: NA
d_gene: TRBD1

CDR3nt: TGTGCCATCAGTGAGTCGGGGACATCTGGGGCCAACGTCCTGACTTTC
CDR3aa: CAISESGTSGANVLTF
j_gene: TRBJ2-6
v_gene: TRBV10-3
abundance: NA
d_gene: NA

CDR3nt: TGTGCCAGCGGTAGGTCGCGGGGCACAGATACGCAGTATTTT
CDR3aa: CASGRSRGTDTQYF
j_gene: TRBJ2-3
v_gene: TRBV2
abundance: NA
d_gene: NA

CDR3nt: TGTGCCAGCAGCGCCGGGACTAGCGGGGGGCTCTCCTACGAGCAGTACTTC
CDR3aa: CASSAGTSGGLSYEQYF
j_gene: TRBJ2-7
v_gene: TRBV5-8
abundance: few
d_gene: TRBD2

CDR3nt: TGTGCCAGCAGCCCCTCCAGCGGGGGGAGCTCCTATAATTCACCCCTCCACTTT
CDR3aa: CASSPSSGGSSYNSPLHF
j_gene: TRBJ1-6
v_gene: TRBV11-2
abundance: once
d_gene: NA

CDR3nt: TGTGCCAGCAGCCTTGGGGGGATGAACACTGAAGCTTTCTTT
CDR3aa: CASSLGGMNTEAFF
j_gene: TRBJ1-1
v_gene: TRBV5-5
abundance: NA
d_gene: NA

CDR3nt: TGTGCCTGGAGTGAAGGGAGCAGGGGGTCGTTAACAGATACGCAGTATTTT
CDR3aa: CAWSEGSRGSLTDTQYF
j_gene: TRBJ2-3
v_gene: TRBV30
abundance: NA
d_gene: TRBD1

CDR3nt: TGTGCCAGCAACGACAGGTCATATGGCTACACCTTC
CDR3aa: CASNDRSYGYTF
j_gene: TRBJ1-2
v_gene: TRBV2
abundance: NA
d_gene: NA

CDR3nt: TGTGCCAGCAGTTTCCAGCGGGGGAACAATGAGCAGTTCTTC
CDR3aa: CASSFQRGNNEQFF
j_gene: TRBJ2-1
v_gene: TRBV27
abundance: NA
d_gene: TRBD2

CDR3nt: TGTGCCAGCAATCAGGGTATGAACACTGAAGCTTTCTTT
CDR3aa: CASNQGMNTEAFF
j_gene: TRBJ1-1
v_gene: TRBV2
abundance: NA
d_gene: NA

CDR3nt: TGTGCCAGTAGTCTTAGACAGGGGTCACATCAGCCCCAGCATTTT
CDR3aa: CASSLRQGSHQPQHF
j_gene: TRBJ1-5
v_gene: TRBV19
abundance: NA
d_gene: TRBD1

CDR3nt: TGCAGTCCTAGTCCCGGGACTAGCGGGAGGGCCCAAGGTCAGACCCAGTACTTC
CDR3aa: CSPSPGTSGRAQGQTQYF
j_gene: TRBJ2-5
v_gene: TRBV20-1
abundance: NA
d_gene: TRBD2

CDR3nt: TGTGCCAGCAGCTCGTACGGGACTCCTACCTACGAGCAGTACTTC
CDR3aa: CASSSYGTPTYEQYF
j_gene: TRBJ2-7
v_gene: TRBV5-4
abundance: NA
d_gene: NA

CDR3nt: TGTGCCAGCAGCCCTGGACGGGGCAAAAACATTCAGTACTTC
CDR3aa: CASSPGRGKNIQYF
j_gene: TRBJ2-4
v_gene: TRBV5-4
abundance: NA
d_gene: NA

CDR3nt: TGTGCCAGCAGCTCAACAGCGAACACCGGGGAGCTGTTTTTT
CDR3aa: CASSSTANTGELFF
j_gene: TRBJ2-2
v_gene: TRBV3-1/TRBV3-2
abundance: NA
d_gene: NA

CDR3nt: TGTGCCAGCAGTTTCGGACTCCCCTCCTACGAGCAGTACTTC
CDR3aa: CASSFGLPSYEQYF
j_gene: TRBJ2-7
v_gene: TRBV6-2/TRBV6-3
abundance: NA
d_gene: NA

CDR3nt: TGTGCCACCAGTCCCTACAGGGGGCGCAAAGAGACCCAGTACTTC
CDR3aa: CATSPYRGRKETQYF
j_gene: TRBJ2-5
v_gene: TRBV24-1
abundance: NA
d_gene: TRBD1

CDR3nt: TGTGCCAGCAGAGCGGGACTTCATACGCAGTATTTT
CDR3aa: CASRAGLHTQYF
j_gene: TRBJ2-3
v_gene: TRBV27
abundance: NA
d_gene: TRBD2

CDR3nt: TGTGCCAGCAGCCAGGGACTCGCAAGGGATACGCAGTATTTT
CDR3aa: CASSQGLARDTQYF
j_gene: TRBJ2-3
v_gene: TRBV27
abundance: NA
d_gene: NA

CDR3nt: TGTGCCAGCAGTATAAACAGGGGAAATTCACCCCTCCACTTT
CDR3aa: CASSINRGNSPLHF
j_gene: TRBJ1-6
v_gene: TRBV2
abundance: NA
d_gene: TRBD1

CDR3nt: TGTGCCAGCAGGGTTGGGCTAAATGAAAAACTGTTTTTT
CDR3aa: CASRVGLNEKLFF
j_gene: TRBJ1-4
v_gene: TRBV28
abundance: NA
d_gene: NA

CDR3nt: TGTGCCAGCAGCGCCGGGACACTGAACACTGAAGCTTTCTTT
CDR3aa: CASSAGTLNTEAFF
j_gene: TRBJ1-1
v_gene: TRBV9
abundance: NA
d_gene: NA

CDR3nt: TGTGCCAGCAGCTTGGCCAGGGGGCCGGAGGGCTACACCTTC
CDR3aa: CASSLARGPEGYTF
j_gene: TRBJ1-2
v_gene: TRBV5-4
abundance: NA
d_gene: TRBD1

CDR3nt: TGTGCCAGCGCTTCGGGAGTTGGGGAGCTGTTTTTT
CDR3aa: CASASGVGELFF
j_gene: TRBJ2-2
v_gene: TRBV6-4
abundance: NA
d_gene: NA

CDR3nt: TGTGCCAGCAGTTCAGGGGGACATACCGGGGAGCTGTTTTTT
CDR3aa: CASSSGGHTGELFF
j_gene: TRBJ2-2
v_gene: TRBV7-3
abundance: NA
d_gene: TRBD1

CDR3nt: TGTGCCAGCAGTGAAAGGACAGGGGGCAGGACTGAAGCTTTCTTT
CDR3aa: CASSERTGGRTEAFF
j_gene: TRBJ1-1
v_gene: TRBV6-1
abundance: NA
d_gene: TRBD1

CDR3nt: TGTGCCAGCAGTTTAGGAGGGACAGACACTGAAGCTTTCTTT
CDR3aa: CASSLGGTDTEAFF
j_gene: TRBJ1-1
v_gene: TRBV27
abundance: once
d_gene: TRBD1

CDR3nt: TGTGCCAGTAGTATTCCCGGGACACCTTATGGCTACACCTTC
CDR3aa: CASSIPGTPYGYTF
j_gene: TRBJ1-2
v_gene: TRBV19
abundance: NA
d_gene: NA

CDR3nt: TGTGCCAGCAGTTTATCTCGCAGTCATGAGCAGTTCTTC
CDR3aa: CASSLSRSHEQFF
j_gene: TRBJ2-1
v_gene: TRBV28
abundance: NA
d_gene: NA

CDR3nt: TGTGCCAGCAGTTTATCATCAAAGGGGACCGGGGAGCTGTTTTTT
CDR3aa: CASSLSSKGTGELFF
j_gene: TRBJ2-2
v_gene: TRBV27
abundance: NA
d_gene: NA

CDR3nt: TGTGCCAGCAGTTCCGCGGACAGACTTAACTATGGCTACACCTTC
CDR3aa: CASSSADRLNYGYTF
j_gene: TRBJ1-2
v_gene: TRBV28
abundance: once
d_gene: NA

CDR3nt: TGTGCCACCAGTTCAGGCGCAGAGACCCAGTACTTC
CDR3aa: CATSSGAETQYF
j_gene: TRBJ2-5
v_gene: TRBV15
abundance: NA
d_gene: NA

CDR3nt: TGTGCCAGCAGCTTGAGCGGAGGCTCCTACGAGCAGTACTTC
CDR3aa: CASSLSGGSYEQYF
j_gene: TRBJ2-7
v_gene: TRBV5-8
abundance: once
d_gene: NA

CDR3nt: TGTGCCAGCAGCTTCGACAGGGGGAGCTACGAGCAGTACTTC
CDR3aa: CASSFDRGSYEQYF
j_gene: TRBJ2-7
v_gene: TRBV7-2
abundance: NA
d_gene: TRBD1

CDR3nt: TGTGCCAGCAGTCCACCCCGGGGGATAGGGAGGTATGGCTACACCTTC
CDR3aa: CASSPPRGIGRYGYTF
j_gene: TRBJ1-2
v_gene: TRBV28
abundance: NA
d_gene: NA

CDR3nt: TGTGCCAGCAGCTGGCGGACTGAAGCTTTCTTT
CDR3aa: CASSWRTEAFF
j_gene: TRBJ1-1
v_gene: TRBV7-9
abundance: NA
d_gene: NA